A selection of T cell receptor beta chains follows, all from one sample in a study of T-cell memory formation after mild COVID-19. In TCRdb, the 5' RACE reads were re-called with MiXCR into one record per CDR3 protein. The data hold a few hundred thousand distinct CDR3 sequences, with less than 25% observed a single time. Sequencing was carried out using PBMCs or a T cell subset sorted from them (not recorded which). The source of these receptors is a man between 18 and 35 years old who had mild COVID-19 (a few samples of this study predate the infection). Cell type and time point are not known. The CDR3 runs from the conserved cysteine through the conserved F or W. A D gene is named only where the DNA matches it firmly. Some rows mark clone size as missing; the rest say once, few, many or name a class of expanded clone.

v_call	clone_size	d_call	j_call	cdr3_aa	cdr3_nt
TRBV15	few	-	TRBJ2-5	CATSAPRTWGETQYF	TGTGCCACCAGCGCACCCAGAACTTGGGGGGAGACCCAGTACTTC
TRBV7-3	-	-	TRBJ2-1	CATLPPAREANNEQFF	TGTGCCACCCTTCCACCAGCCAGGGAGGCCAACAATGAGCAGTTCTTC
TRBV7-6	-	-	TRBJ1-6	CATSPGPENSPLHF	TGTGCCACTTCGCCGGGACCGGAAAATTCACCCCTCCACTTT
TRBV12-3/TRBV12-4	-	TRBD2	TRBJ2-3	CASRGTSGSDTQYF	TGTGCCAGCAGGGGGACTAGCGGATCAGATACGCAGTATTTT
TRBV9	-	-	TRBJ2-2	CASSPKGGYTGELFF	TGTGCCAGCAGCCCGAAGGGGGGGTACACCGGGGAGCTGTTTTTT
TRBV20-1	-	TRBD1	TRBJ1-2	CSATGQGAYGYTF	TGCAGTGCCACCGGGCAGGGGGCATATGGCTACACCTTC
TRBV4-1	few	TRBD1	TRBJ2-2	CASSQGTGGRTGELFF	TGCGCCAGCAGCCAAGGGACAGGGGGCCGAACCGGGGAGCTGTTTTTT
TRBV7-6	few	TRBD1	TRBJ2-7	CASSSKDRDRQNEQYF	TGTGCCAGCAGTTCTAAGGACCGGGACAGACAAAACGAGCAGTACTTC
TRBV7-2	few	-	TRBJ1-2	CASSPQGDSRVGGYTF	TGTGCCAGCAGCCCCCAGGGTGACAGTCGGGTGGGTGGCTACACCTTC
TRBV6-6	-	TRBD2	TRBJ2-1	CASTRLAGGFNEQFF	TGTGCCAGCACCCGACTAGCGGGGGGGTTCAATGAGCAGTTCTTC
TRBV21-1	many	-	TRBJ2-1	CASSKGELDNEQFF	TGTGCCAGCAGCAAGGGGGAGTTGGACAATGAGCAGTTCTTC
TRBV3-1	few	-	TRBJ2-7	CASSQYNYEQYF	TGTGCCAGCAGCCAGTATAATTACGAGCAGTACTTC
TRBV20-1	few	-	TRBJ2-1	CSASPRGWYNEQFF	TGCAGTGCTAGTCCCCGGGGCTGGTACAATGAGCAGTTCTTC
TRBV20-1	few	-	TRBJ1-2	CSARPDRFYGYTF	TGCAGTGCTAGGCCTGACAGGTTCTATGGCTACACCTTC